This T cell receptor (beta chain) came from a study of breast tumors, draining lymph nodes, adjacent tissues. The study's findings and limits: Tumors had less TCR diversity than lymph nodes, more than nontumor tissue.

In TCRdb, the multiplex PCR reads were re-called with MiXCR into one record per CDR3 protein. The sample carries approximately 130,000 distinct CDR3 sequences, approximately 20% recorded once. After removal of 6 bases from V and 1 base from J, the junction contained 13 bases not matched to a gene. CDR1 is MDHEN, CDR2 SYDVKM, per germline. This CDR3 comprises 17 residues. Breast cancer patients provided tissue from their axillary draining lymph nodes. In its sample, this clonotype was seen many times. No antigen is known for it. The rearrangement uses TRBV28 and TRBJ2-7, with TRBD1 matching over 9 bases. The sequencing sample was made of axillary lymph node tissue. The clonotype was recovered from a female donor with breast cancer. Some clones in this sample may be carry-over from other donors' samples. CDR3 coding DNA: TGTGCCAGCAGCGAGAGAGCCCCGGGACAGGGTTCCTACGAGCAGTACTTC. This codes for CASSERAPGQGSYEQYF.